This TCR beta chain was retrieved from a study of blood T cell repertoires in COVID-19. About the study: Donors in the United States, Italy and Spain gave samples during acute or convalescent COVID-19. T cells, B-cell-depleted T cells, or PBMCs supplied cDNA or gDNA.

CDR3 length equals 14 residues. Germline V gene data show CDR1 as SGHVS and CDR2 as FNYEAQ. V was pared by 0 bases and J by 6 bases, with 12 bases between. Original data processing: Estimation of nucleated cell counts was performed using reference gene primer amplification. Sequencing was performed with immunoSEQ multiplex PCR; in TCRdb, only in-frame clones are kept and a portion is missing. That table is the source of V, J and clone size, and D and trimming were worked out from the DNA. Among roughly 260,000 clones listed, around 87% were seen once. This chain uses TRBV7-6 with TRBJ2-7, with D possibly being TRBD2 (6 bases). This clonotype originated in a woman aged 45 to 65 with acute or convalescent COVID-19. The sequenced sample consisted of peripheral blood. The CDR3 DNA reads TGTGCCAGCAGCTTAGCGGGACTCCGATTCGAGCAGTACTTC. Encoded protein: CASSLAGLRFEQYF.